The clone carrying this T cell receptor (beta chain) has only one observation. The table came from immunoSEQ multiplex PCR; TCRdb's copy has only in-frame clones and leaves some out. The data hold 60,000 to 75,000 clones, with over 75% observed a single time. This entry comes from a study of cytotoxic CD8 clonotypes in ibrutinib-treated CLL. In the study overall: IGHV unmutated under 18; relapsed/refractory about a dozen; treatment-naive more than 14.

PBMCs were cryopreserved, and around 1.9 micrograms of genomic DNA from them went into TCR beta libraries. The sequencing used PBMCs, collected after 12 months of ibrutinib treatment. This sequence originates from a human donor with chronic lymphocytic leukemia.

Here the CDR3 reads CASSVEVQEDGYTF. CDR3 in DNA: TGTGCCAGCAGCGTAGAGGTCCAGGAGGATGGCTACACCTTC. This chain uses TRBV9 with TRBJ1-2; D ambiguous. Trimming shortened V by 0 bases and J by 6 bases, and 12 bases separated the two germline ends. Germline V gene lookup returns CDR1 SGDLS and CDR2 YYNGEE. This CDR3 contains 14 residues.